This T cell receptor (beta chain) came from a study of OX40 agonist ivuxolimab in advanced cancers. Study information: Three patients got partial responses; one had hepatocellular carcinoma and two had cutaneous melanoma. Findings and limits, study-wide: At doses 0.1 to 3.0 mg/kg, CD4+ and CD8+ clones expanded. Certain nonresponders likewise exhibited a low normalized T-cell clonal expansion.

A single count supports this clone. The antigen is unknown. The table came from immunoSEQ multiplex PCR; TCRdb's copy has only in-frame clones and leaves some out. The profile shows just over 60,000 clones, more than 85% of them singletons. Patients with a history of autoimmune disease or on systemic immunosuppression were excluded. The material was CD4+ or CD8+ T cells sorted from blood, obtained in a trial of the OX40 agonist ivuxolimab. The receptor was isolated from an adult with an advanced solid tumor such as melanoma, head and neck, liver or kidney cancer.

The CDR3 region has the DNA TGTGCCAGCAGTGATCGACAGGGGTCAGATACGCAGTATTTT. Its translation is CASSDRQGSDTQYF. This chain joins TRBV2 and TRBJ2-3; TRBD1 matches 8 bases. V was clipped by 3 bases and J by 4 bases; unmatched bases: 3. Germline V gives CDR1 SNHLY, CDR2 FYNNEI. The CDR3 length is 14 residues.